This passage covers 31 T cell receptor beta chains from one sample sequenced in a study of T cells after yellow fever vaccination. TCRdb independently ran MiXCR on the 5' RACE reads; one entry per CDR3 protein. The table includes about 320,000 distinct CDR3 sequences, roughly 10% detected once. Sequences were derived from CD4+ T cells sorted from PBMCs, sampled 45 days after the yellow fever booster vaccination. The origin of the receptors is a man between 18 and 29 years old who received the YFV17D yellow fever vaccine.

This clonotype was counted many times. The chain carries TRBV18 and TRBJ2-5; D remains unclear. This CDR3 has 13 amino acids. Per the germline V gene, CDR1 is KGHSH and CDR2 is LQKENI. Trimming removed 8 bases from V and 5 bases from J, with 15 bases in between. This CDR3 is CASSPPSGETQYF. The CDR3 DNA reads as TGTGCCAGCAGCCCCCCCTCAGGCGAGACCCAGTACTTC.

A few counts support this clonotype. The V and J genes are TRBV12-3 or TRBV12-4 and TRBJ1-1, with TRBD1 as a possible D gene (6 bases). The V end lost 6 bases, the J end lost 2 bases, and 13 bases lay between the germline ends. CDR3 length equals 14 residues. CDR3 nucleotide sequence: TGTGCCAGCAGCATCAGGGGCTCCAACACTGAAGCTTTCTTT. This codes for CASSIRGSNTEAFF.

V and J are TRBV7-9 and TRBJ1-4; D gene uncertain. V was clipped by 3 bases and J by 4 bases, with 9 bases between them. CDR3 length: 14 amino acids. Germline V gives CDR1 SEHNR, CDR2 FQNEAQ (reference sequence). Written as DNA, the CDR3 is TGTGCCAGCAGCTTCGAGAGGAGTAATGAAAAACTGTTTTTT. As protein: CASSFERSNEKLFF.

This chain uses TRBV4-3 with TRBJ1-3, with 8 nucleotides matching TRBD1. CDR3 length equals 16 residues. The V and J ends lost 1 base and 4 bases, in that order; junction bases with no gene match: 6. Germline V gene lookup returns CDR1 LGHNA and CDR2 YSLEER. CDR3 amino acids: CASSQGQGTGGNTIYF. The CDR3 nucleotides read TGCGCCAGCAGCCAAGGTCAGGGGACAGGAGGAAACACCATATATTTT.

This clonotype was counted only a few times. This sequence joins TRBV27 and TRBJ1-2; D is uncertain. Trimming shortened V by 2 bases and J by 8 bases, and 12 bases separated the two germline ends. In germline, CDR1 is MNHEY, CDR2 SMNVEV (reference sequence). CDR3 length equals 13 residues. CDR3 DNA: TGTGCCAGCAGTTTAAGAGAATTTGGCGGCTACACCTTC. Amino acids: CASSLREFGGYTF.

This clonotype was seen a few times. This rearrangement joins TRBV18 to TRBJ2-1, with 7 bases aligning to TRBD1. CDR1 is KGHSH and CDR2 is LQKENI in the germline V gene. J gave up 15 bases and V 1 base, and 6 bases lay outside the gene matches. CDR3 length equals 12 residues. The chain's CDR3 is CASSPQVTGMFF. CDR3 in DNA: TGTGCCAGCTCACCACAGGTGACAGGGATGTTCTTC.

The rearrangement links TRBV6-1 to TRBJ1-1; 7 nucleotides agree with TRBD1. Looked up from germline, CDR1 is MNHNS and CDR2 is SASEGT. The CDR3 sequence is 17 residues long. V was clipped by 4 bases and J by 6 bases; unmatched bases: 17. CDR3 protein: CASSVPGGVLNRPEAFF. DNA of the CDR3: TGTGCCAGCAGTGTGCCAGGGGGTGTTTTGAACAGGCCTGAAGCTTTCTTT.

J is TRBJ2-2 and V is TRBV28; D is possibly TRBD1 (5 bases). Germline CDR1 is MDHEN and CDR2 is SYDVKM. Trimming removed 3 bases from V and 6 bases from J, with 11 bases in between. The CDR3 covers 14 residues. The CDR3 coding sequence is TGTGCCAGCAGTTTTGCCAGGGCGGCCGGGGAGCTGTTTTTT. Protein sequence: CASSFARAAGELFF.

The chain carries TRBV3-1 and TRBJ1-6, with a possible D match to TRBD1 (6 bases). Trimming shortened V by 1 base and J by 6 bases, and 13 bases separated the two germline ends. CDR3 length: 16 residues. Germline CDR1 is LGHDT and CDR2 is YNNKEL (reference sequence). DNA of the CDR3: TGTGCCAGCAGCCAAGCGGGGGCGGGTGGTAATTCACCCCTCCACTTT. Residues: CASSQAGAGGNSPLHF.

This clonotype came up a few times. V is TRBV7-6 and J is TRBJ1-1; 9 bases align to TRBD1. V dropped 1 base and J dropped 7; count of bases not matched to a gene: 1. The CDR3 is 13 residues long. The germline CDR1 and CDR2 sequences are SGHVS and FNYEAQ. CDR3: CASSLGDRDEAFF. The CDR3 nucleotides are TGTGCCAGCAGCTTAGGGGACAGGGATGAAGCTTTCTTT.

This clonotype has a handful of counts. The gene calls are TRBV11-2 and TRBJ2-5; no firm D call. V gave up 5 bases and J gave up 7 bases, with 11 bases separating them. Per germline, CDR1 SGHAT and CDR2 FQNNGV. This CDR3 is built from 12 residues. The CDR3 sequence is CASSLVLGTQYF. The DNA for the CDR3 is TGTGCCAGCAGCCTGGTTCTAGGGACCCAGTACTTC. The full variable domain, completed using reference TRBV11-2 and TRBJ2-5, is EAGVAQSPRYKIIEKRQSVAFWCNPISGHATLYWYQQILGQGPKLLIQFQNNGVVDDSQLPKDRFSAERLKGVDSTLKIQPAKLEDSAVYLCASSLVLGTQYFGPGTRLLVL.

In this sample, this clonotype turned up a few times. The genes are TRBV7-2 and TRBJ2-3; 9 nucleotides agree with TRBD2. The CDR3 sequence is 18 residues long. Germline V gives CDR1 SGHTA, CDR2 FQGNSA. The trim removed 5 bases at V and 2 bases at J, leaving 14 bases unmatched. CDR3 region: CASSQQVAAGGLTDTQYF. The CDR3, as DNA: TGTGCCAGCAGCCAACAAGTGGCAGCGGGGGGACTCACAGATACGCAGTATTTT.

V usage is TRBV20-1 and J usage is TRBJ2-2; D possibly corresponds to TRBD2 (6 bases). The CDR3 covers 13 residues. Looked up from germline, CDR1 is DFQATT and CDR2 is SNEGSKA (reference sequence). V was pared by 5 bases and J by 6 bases, with 13 bases between. The CDR3 region has the DNA TGCAGTGCTGCCGGGACTCTAGCCGGGGAGCTGTTTTTT. It specifies CSAAGTLAGELFF.

Here the CDR3 DNA reads TGTGCCAGCAGCTGGGGGGACAGCCTCCAAGAGACCCAGTACTTC. The encoded protein is CASSWGDSLQETQYF. This chain links TRBV7-2 with TRBJ2-5; tentatively, D is TRBD1 (7 bases). The CDR3 spans 15 residues. From germline, CDR1 is SGHTA and CDR2 FQGNSA. V was pared by 4 bases and J by 1 base, with 13 bases between.

The rearrangement links TRBV7-9 to TRBJ2-5, with a weak D call TRBD1 (6 bases). CDR3 length equals 18 residues. Trimming cost V 5 bases and J 2 bases, with 24 bases left between them. Germline V gene data show CDR1 as SEHNR and CDR2 as FQNEAQ (reference sequence). CDR3 nucleotide sequence: TGTGCCAGCAGCCAGGGGTTCGATTGGTGGCAGAATCAAGAGACCCAGTACTTC. This gives the protein CASSQGFDWWQNQETQYF.

V usage is TRBV5-4 and J usage is TRBJ2-1; either TRBD1 or TRBD2 may supply D (5 bases each). The CDR3 consists of 14 residues. Germline V gene sequence: CDR1 SGHNT, CDR2 YYREEE (reference sequence). The germline V and J ends were trimmed by 5 bases and 8 bases, with 17 bases remaining between them. The CDR3 DNA reads TGTGCCAGCAGTTTAGGGACCGGAAGCCATGAGCAGTTCTTC. Residues: CASSLGTGSHEQFF.

This clonotype was counted a few times. The junction and the germline gene differ at one end; a read error may be behind it. V gene TRBV7-7 combines with J gene TRBJ2-5; TRBD2 aligns across 9 bases. Germline V gene lookup returns CDR1 SSHAT and CDR2 FNYEAQ (reference sequence). The CDR3 contains 15 residues. Here the CDR3 reads CASSLGGGAQETQYF. For the CDR3, the DNA is TGTGCTAGCAGCTTAGGCGGGGGGGCTCAAGAGACCCAGTACTTC. Combining the CDR3 with reference TRBV7-7 and TRBJ2-5 gives the whole variable domain GAGVSQSPRYKVTKRGQDVTLRCDPISSHATLYWYQQALGQGPEFLTYFNYEAQPDKSGLPSDRFSAERPEGSISTLTIQRTEQRDSAMYRCASSLGGGAQETQYFGPGTRLLVL.

The chain uses TRBV6-6 and TRBJ1-6; TRBD1 might be the D (6 bases). The CDR3 spans 13 residues. Germline V CDR1 and CDR2: MNHNY, SVGAGI (reference sequence). Trimming shortened V by 9 bases and J by 5 bases, and 11 bases separated the two germline ends. Written as DNA, the CDR3 is TGTGCCAGTAGGACAGCGAATAATTCACCCCTCCACTTT. Amino acids: CASRTANNSPLHF.

The chain uses TRBV2 and TRBJ2-7, with D unresolved. The CDR3 covers 13 residues. With 6 bases removed from V and 0 bases from J, the gap between germline ends came to 9 bases. Germline V gene data show CDR1 as SNHLY and CDR2 as FYNNEI. CDR3 residues: CASRSDFSYEQYV. The CDR3 DNA follows: TGTGCCAGCAGAAGTGACTTCTCCTACGAGCAGTACGTC.

In DNA form, the CDR3 reads TGTGCCAGCAGCCAATACGGCGGGAAGAACAATGAAAAACTGTTTTTT. This translates into CASSQYGGKNNEKLFF. The chain recombines TRBV4-2 with TRBJ1-4; D unclear. CDR3 length equals 16 residues. Germline CDR1 reads LGHNA; CDR2 reads YNFKEQ. V lost 2 bases and J lost 5, with 15 bases in between.

This clonotype has only a few counts. This sequence joins TRBV7-2 and TRBJ2-1, with D possibly matching TRBD2 (7 bases). The germline gives CDR1 SGHTA, CDR2 FQGNSA. Deletions cut 5 bases from V and 1 base from J, with 15 bases between. CDR3 length: 16 amino acids. DNA of the CDR3: TGTGCCAGCAGCCCGGGGGGCGGGGGATCCTACAATGAGCAGTTCTTC. Translating gives CASSPGGGGSYNEQFF.

Only a few counts were recorded for this clonotype. The chain uses TRBV5-1 and TRBJ1-1; the D gene is possibly TRBD1 (6 bases). CDR3 length equals 14 residues. Germline V gives CDR1 SGHRS, CDR2 YFSETQ. Trimming took 0 bases from V and 4 from J, leaving 10 bases between them. Written as DNA, the CDR3 is TGCGCCAGCAGCTTGGCAGGGGCGGTCACTGAAGCTTTCTTT. Protein product: CASSLAGAVTEAFF.

CDR3 residues: CASSQGRELFF. The CDR3 DNA is TGTGCCAGCAGTCAGGGCCGGGAGCTGTTTTTT. The J gene is TRBJ2-2, the V gene TRBV6-2 or TRBV6-3; TRBD1 might be the D (5 bases). Germline lookup yields CDR1 MNHEY and CDR2 SVGEGT. The CDR3 runs 11 residues. V shed 5 bases and J shed 9 bases, with 7 bases lying between them.

J is TRBJ1-1 and V is TRBV20-1; perhaps TRBD1 as D (5 bases). Germline V CDR1 and CDR2: DFQATT, SNEGSKA (reference sequence). V dropped 7 bases and J dropped 0 bases, with 12 bases sitting between them. The CDR3 extends over 13 amino acids. The CDR3 spells CSGFGGMNTEAFF. The CDR3 region has the DNA TGCAGTGGATTCGGGGGAATGAACACTGAAGCTTTCTTT.

This clonotype has more than one count but fewer than ten. V gene TRBV29-1 combines with J gene TRBJ2-5, with 9 positions matching TRBD2. J was trimmed by 0 bases and V by 5 bases; bases with no gene match: 7. The CDR3 is 15 amino acids. Germline CDR1 reads SQVTM; CDR2 reads ANQGSEA. CDR3 sequence reads: CSVIGSGGYQETQYF. Here the CDR3 DNA reads TGCAGCGTTATAGGAAGCGGGGGGTACCAAGAGACCCAGTACTTC. The full variable domain, with the rest looked up from reference TRBV29-1 and TRBJ2-5, is SAVISQKPSRDICQRGTSLTIQCQVDSQVTMMFWYRQQPGQSLTLIATANQGSEATYESGFVIDKFPISRPNLTFSTLTVSNMSPEDSSIYLCSVIGSGGYQETQYFGPGTRLLVL.

The CDR3 nucleotides read TGTGCCAGCAAAGTTGTGGGGGACTATGGCTACACCTTC. This sequence encodes CASKVVGDYGYTF. The gene calls are TRBV28 and TRBJ1-2, with D perhaps matching TRBD1 (5 bases). V was shortened by 7 bases and J by 3 bases, with 12 bases between the two germline ends. Germline lookup yields CDR1 MDHEN and CDR2 SYDVKM. This CDR3 is built from 13 residues.

This clonotype was detected a few times. The chain combines TRBV7-2 with TRBJ1-2; the D is unclear. CDR1 is SGHTA, CDR2 FQGNSA, per germline. The V and J ends lost 1 base and 1 base respectively, with 7 bases between them. The CDR3 consists of 14 residues. The CDR3 here is CASSLGPHNYGYTF. CDR3 DNA: TGTGCCAGCAGCTTAGGTCCGCATAACTATGGCTACACCTTC.

This chain uses TRBV6-2 or TRBV6-3 with TRBJ1-5; 9 bases line up with TRBD1. The CDR3 covers 14 residues. With V trimmed by 8 bases and J by 2 bases, 4 bases remained unmatched. From germline, CDR1 is MNHEY and CDR2 SVGEGT. In nucleotides, the CDR3 is TGTGCCAGCGACAGGGGGTCCGGCAATCAGCCCCAGCATTTT. Translated, it gives CASDRGSGNQPQHF.

The table lists this clonotype with a few counts. This chain joins TRBV20-1 and TRBJ1-2; D is undetermined. V was clipped by 3 bases and J by 5 bases, with 13 bases between them. There are 13 residues in the CDR3. Looked up from germline, CDR1 is DFQATT and CDR2 is SNEGSKA (reference sequence). DNA for the CDR3: TGCAGTGCTAGGGGGAGAACGATTTATGGCTACACCTTC. This sequence encodes CSARGRTIYGYTF.

This clonotype was recorded many times. This chain connects TRBV6-6 to TRBJ1-2, with TRBD1 matching over 10 bases. The trim removed 8 bases at V and 7 bases at J, leaving 16 bases unmatched. Germline V gene data show CDR1 as MNHNY and CDR2 as SVGAGI (reference sequence). The CDR3 is made up of 16 amino acids. The CDR3 nucleotides read TGTGCCAGCTCAAGGCAAACCGGGACAGGGGTGCGTGGCTACACCTTC. Residues: CASSRQTGTGVRGYTF.

This clonotype has just a few counts. The rearrangement joins TRBV6-2 or TRBV6-3 to TRBJ1-4, with 8 positions matching TRBD1. The CDR3 spans 15 residues. Germline V gene sequence: CDR1 MNHEY, CDR2 SVGEGT. Trimming took 5 bases from V and 8 from J; bases not matched to a gene: 10. CDR3 sequence reads: CASSPRTGFGEKLFF. The CDR3, as DNA: TGTGCCAGCAGTCCCCGGACAGGGTTTGGAGAAAAACTGTTTTTT.